This entry describes one T cell receptor (beta chain). As processed by the authors: Reference gene primer amplification yielded estimated nucleated cell counts. Repertoires were generated with immunoSEQ multiplex PCR, while TCRdb's copy carries only in-frame clones and drops some. V and J calls and clone size are as listed in that table; D and trimming were resolved from the DNA. The sample shows about 60,000 clones, roughly 84% of them seen only once. These data are taken from a study of blood T cell repertoires in COVID-19. Study at large: Sites in the United States, Italy and Spain provided acute and convalescent COVID-19 samples.

This CDR3 spans 18 amino acids. Looked up from germline, CDR1 is KGHSH and CDR2 is LQKENI. V was pared by 2 bases and J by 7 bases, with 26 bases between. Sequencing was performed on peripheral blood. J is TRBJ2-5 and V is TRBV18, with TRBD2 as a possible D gene (6 bases). This sequence originates from a man aged 50 to 60 with COVID-19, enrolled during active disease. CDR3 sequence reads: CASSPTKSWEDRDGTQYF. DNA of the CDR3: TGTGCCAGCTCACCAACCAAGAGCTGGGAGGACCGTGACGGGACCCAGTACTTC.